The 21 T cell receptor beta chains below all came from one sample that was sequenced in a study of blood T cell repertoires in COVID-19. Clones were read by immunoSEQ multiplex PCR, and TCRdb kept only the in-frame ones, dropping some. The sample has about 160,000 clones; 70% to 90% are singletons. Input material: PBMCs or T cells enriched from blood (not recorded which). Receptors originate from a middle-aged man who had recovered from COVID-19.

The V and J genes are TRBV6-5 and TRBJ2-5; TRBD2 aligns across 10 bases. The ends lost 5 bases at V and 2 bases at J; junction bases unmatched: 5. Germline loops: CDR1 MNHEY, CDR2 SVGAGI. The CDR3 consists of 15 residues. CDR3 in amino acids: CASSRASGGQETQYF. For the CDR3, the DNA is TGTGCCAGCAGTCGGGCTAGCGGGGGTCAAGAGACCCAGTACTTC.

The chain has TRBV5-1 and TRBJ1-3; 8 nucleotides line up with TRBD1. Germline loops: CDR1 SGHRS, CDR2 YFSETQ. This CDR3 contains 17 residues. The V and J ends lost 0 bases and 0 bases, in that order; junction bases with no gene match: 5. DNA for the CDR3: TGCGCCAGCAGCTTGGGGGCGACAGGGGCCTCTGGAAACACCATATATTTT. Translating gives CASSLGATGASGNTIYF.

V and J are TRBV7-2 and TRBJ2-1, with 11 bases that match TRBD2. The CDR3 is 14 residues long. CDR1 is SGHTA and CDR2 is FQGNSA in the germline V gene. V lost 1 base, J lost 9 bases, and 2 bases stayed unmatched. The CDR3 here is CASSLGLAGTEQFF. In DNA, the CDR3 is TGTGCCAGCAGCTTAGGACTAGCGGGGACTGAGCAGTTCTTC.

The sample holds a few counts of this clone. The chain recombines TRBV4-1 with TRBJ1-1; 7 nucleotides line up with TRBD1. The trim removed 4 bases at V and 1 base at J, leaving 12 bases unmatched. The CDR3 runs 17 residues. CDR1 is MGHRA and CDR2 is YSYEKL in the germline V gene. The CDR3 here is CASSRFAGGPTNTEAFF. CDR3 DNA sequence: TGCGCCAGCAGCCGCTTTGCAGGGGGGCCGACGAACACTGAAGCTTTCTTT.

This clone was seen only a few times. The CDR3 loop is CASSTYGRTGDNEQFF. The CDR3 DNA reads as TGCGCCAGCAGCACGTATGGCCGGACAGGAGACAATGAGCAGTTCTTC. V gene TRBV5-1 combines with J gene TRBJ2-1; 7 bases map to TRBD1. Looked up from germline, CDR1 is SGHRS and CDR2 is YFSETQ. This CDR3 contains 16 residues. Losses at the gene ends were 4 bases for V and 5 bases for J; bases not matched to a gene: 12. Using reference TRBV5-1 and TRBJ2-1 for the parts outside the CDR3, the full variable domain is KAGVTQTPRYLIKTRGQQVTLSCSPISGHRSVSWYQQTPGQGLQFLFEYFSETQRNKGNFPGRFSGRQFSNSRSEMNVSTLELGDSALYLCASSTYGRTGDNEQFFGPGTRLTVL.

The chain has TRBV29-1 and TRBJ1-2; TRBD1 matches at 7 bases. The CDR3 has 13 residues. Germline V lookup: CDR1 SQVTM, CDR2 ANQGSEA. V gave up 7 bases and J gave up 4 bases; unmatched junction bases: 9. The DNA of the CDR3 is TGCAGCGCTGACAGGGTTGATAGCTATGGCTACACCTTC. Its protein is CSADRVDSYGYTF.

The chain employs TRBV25-1 and TRBJ1-5; TRBD1 is a possible D gene (6 bases). The CDR3 sequence is 14 residues long. Between the trimmed V and J ends, which lost 5 bases and 4 bases, there was a span of 12 bases. Germline V lookup: CDR1 MGHDK, CDR2 SYGVNS. DNA for the CDR3: TGTGCCAGCAGTCGATCGGGACAAAATCAGCCCCAGCATTTT. This translates into CASSRSGQNQPQHF.

V is TRBV27 and J is TRBJ2-5; no clear D gene. Germline V gene data show CDR1 as MNHEY and CDR2 as SMNVEV (reference sequence). Trimming left V 0 bases short and J 4 bases short, with 9 bases between. The CDR3 has 14 amino acids. CDR3 sequence: CASSLSRGGETQYF. CDR3 bases: TGTGCCAGCAGTTTATCGCGCGGCGGAGAGACCCAGTACTTC.

The rearrangement joins TRBV5-1 to TRBJ1-4; the match to TRBD1 covers 7 bases. V dropped 0 bases and J dropped 4; count of bases not matched to a gene: 6. The CDR3 extends over 16 amino acids. Looked up from germline, CDR1 is SGHRS and CDR2 is YFSETQ. This CDR3 reads CASSLEQGQLNEKLFF. The CDR3 DNA is TGCGCCAGCAGCTTGGAACAGGGACAGCTTAATGAAAAACTGTTTTTT. The full variable domain, its missing parts supplied by reference TRBV5-1 and TRBJ1-4, is KAGVTQTPRYLIKTRGQQVTLSCSPISGHRSVSWYQQTPGQGLQFLFEYFSETQRNKGNFPGRFSGRQFSNSRSEMNVSTLELGDSALYLCASSLEQGQLNEKLFFGSGTQLSVL.

In this sample, this clone turned up a few times. The DNA of the CDR3 is TGTGCCAGCAGCCAAGAATGGGGGGGATATGGCTACACCTTC. This encodes CASSQEWGGYGYTF. The chain uses TRBV14 and TRBJ1-2, with a weak D call TRBD1 (5 bases). The CDR3 extends over 14 amino acids. Germline V CDR1 and CDR2: SGHDN, FVKESK. Trimming left V 0 bases short and J 5 bases short, with 10 bases between. The full variable domain, completed using reference TRBV14 and TRBJ1-2, is EAGVTQFPSHSVIEKGQTVTLRCDPISGHDNLYWYRRVMGKEIKFLLHFVKESKQDESGMPNNRFLAERTGGTYSTLKVQPAELEDSGVYFCASSQEWGGYGYTFGSGTRLTVV.

A few counts support this clone. This chain links TRBV10-2 with TRBJ2-1; D may be TRBD2 (6 bases). This CDR3 comprises 12 residues. The germline V and J ends were trimmed by 0 bases and 9 bases, with 6 bases remaining between them. Germline assignment: CDR1 WSHSY and CDR2 SAAADI. The CDR3 region is CASSESGGEQFF. The CDR3 bases are TGCGCCAGCAGTGAGTCCGGGGGTGAGCAGTTCTTC.

This clone has more than one count but fewer than ten. This chain links TRBV15 with TRBJ1-2; D not resolved. CDR1 and CDR2 (germline): LNHNV, YYDKDF (reference sequence). Trimming took off 3 bases at V and 0 bases at J, with 8 bases between the two ends. The CDR3 length is 14 residues. CDR3 sequence (DNA): TGTGCCACCAGCAGGGGCCCCGCTAACTATGGCTACACCTTC. Translating it yields CATSRGPANYGYTF.

The rearrangement links TRBV11-2 to TRBJ2-2, with a weak D call TRBD1 (6 bases). This CDR3 contains 14 residues. Germline CDR1 and CDR2: SGHAT and FQNNGV. V lost 3 bases and J lost 4, with 9 bases in between. Here the CDR3 reads CASSLQGSTGELFF. In DNA, the CDR3 is TGTGCCAGCAGCTTGCAGGGGAGCACCGGGGAGCTGTTTTTT.

For this clone: Other DNA sequences in this specimen translate into the identical CDR3. This chain's CDR3 is CASSLEGGAYNEQFF. As DNA, the CDR3 is TGCGCCAGCAGCTTGGAAGGGGGTGCCTACAATGAGCAGTTCTTC. The chain recombines TRBV5-1 with TRBJ2-1, with D possibly being TRBD1 (6 bases). The CDR3 is made up of 15 amino acids. Germline CDR1 reads SGHRS; CDR2 reads YFSETQ. Trimming pared 0 bases from V and 2 bases from J, leaving 9 bases between.

J is TRBJ1-1 and V is TRBV30; 8 nucleotides agree with TRBD1. This CDR3 has 12 residues. Germline CDR1 reads GTSNPN; CDR2 reads SVGIG (reference sequence). V shed 2 bases and J 7 bases; nucleotides not matched to a gene: 3. The CDR3 sequence: CAWSPGTGEAFF. CDR3 nucleotide sequence: TGTGCCTGGAGTCCCGGGACAGGTGAAGCTTTCTTT.

The chain couples TRBV5-1 to TRBJ1-2; a weak D match, TRBD1 (5 bases). The CDR3 loop spans 15 amino acids. Between the trimmed V and J ends, which lost 2 bases and 4 bases, there was a span of 15 bases. CDR1 is SGHRS and CDR2 is YFSETQ in the germline V gene. CDR3 DNA: TGCGCCAGCAGCTTAAACCCGACAGAAGGCTATGGCTACACCTTC. This encodes CASSLNPTEGYGYTF.

This chain uses TRBV5-1 with TRBJ1-4, with 7 bases that match TRBD1. In germline, CDR1 is SGHRS, CDR2 YFSETQ. V lost 0 bases and J lost 8; bases outside the gene matches: 7. The CDR3 has 15 amino acids. CDR3 in DNA: TGCGCCAGCAGCTTGGCCGAGACAGGGACCGAAAAACTGTTTTTT. This gives the protein CASSLAETGTEKLFF.

The chain uses TRBV24-1 and TRBJ2-1; D is perhaps TRBD2 (5 bases). Per the germline V gene, CDR1 is KGHDR and CDR2 is SFDVKD. This CDR3 contains 13 residues. The germline V and J ends were trimmed by 4 bases and 8 bases, with 11 bases remaining between them. CDR3 sequence reads: CATSDFYGDEQFF. As DNA, the CDR3 is TGTGCCACCAGTGACTTCTACGGGGATGAGCAGTTCTTC.

The rearrangement uses TRBV7-8 and TRBJ1-2; 8 bases map to TRBD1. The germline CDR1 and CDR2 sequences are SGHVS and FQNEAQ. There are 15 residues in the CDR3. Trimming removed 5 bases from V and 8 bases from J; junction bases left unmatched: 13. CDR3 in DNA: TGTGCCAGCAGCATAAGGACAGGGAACGTTGGGGGCTACACCTTC. Residues: CASSIRTGNVGGYTF.

The table lists this clone with a few counts. V and J are TRBV5-1 and TRBJ2-7; 10 positions agree with TRBD1. The CDR3 is 15 amino acids. The germline CDR1 and CDR2 sequences are SGHRS and YFSETQ. V shed 4 bases, J shed 5 bases, and the junction held 9 bases outside the gene matches. The CDR3 sequence is CASSRDRGRPDEQYF. The CDR3 bases are TGCGCCAGCAGCCGCGACAGGGGGCGCCCCGACGAGCAGTACTTC. Full variable domain (remainder filled in from reference TRBV5-1 and TRBJ2-7): KAGVTQTPRYLIKTRGQQVTLSCSPISGHRSVSWYQQTPGQGLQFLFEYFSETQRNKGNFPGRFSGRQFSNSRSEMNVSTLELGDSALYLCASSRDRGRPDEQYFGPGTRLTVT.

The CDR3: CASSRQGQAFF. The CDR3 region has the DNA TGTGCCAGCAGTCGACAGGGGCAAGCTTTCTTT. This chain joins TRBV12-3 or TRBV12-4 and TRBJ1-1; 8 nucleotides agree with TRBD1. The CDR3 loop spans 11 amino acids. Trimming removed 5 bases from V and 9 bases from J; junction bases left unmatched: 2.